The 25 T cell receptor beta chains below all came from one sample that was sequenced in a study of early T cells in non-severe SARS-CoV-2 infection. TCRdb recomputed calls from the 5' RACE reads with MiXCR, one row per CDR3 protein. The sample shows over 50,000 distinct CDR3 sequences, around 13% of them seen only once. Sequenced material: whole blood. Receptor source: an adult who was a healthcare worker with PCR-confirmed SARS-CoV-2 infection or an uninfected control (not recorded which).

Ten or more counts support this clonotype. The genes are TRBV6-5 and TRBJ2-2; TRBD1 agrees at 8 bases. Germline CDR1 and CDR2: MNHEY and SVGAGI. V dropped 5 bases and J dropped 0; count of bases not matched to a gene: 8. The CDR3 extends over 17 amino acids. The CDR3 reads CASSDRGERANTGELFF. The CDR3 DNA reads TGTGCCAGCAGTGACAGGGGAGAGAGAGCGAACACCGGGGAGCTGTTTTTT.

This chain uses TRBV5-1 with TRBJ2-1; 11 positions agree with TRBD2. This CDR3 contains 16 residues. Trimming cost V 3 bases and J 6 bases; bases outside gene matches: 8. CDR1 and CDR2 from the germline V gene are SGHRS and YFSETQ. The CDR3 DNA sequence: TGCGCCAGCAGCTGGAATAGCGGGAGGGGTAGCAATGAGCAGTTCTTC. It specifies CASSWNSGRGSNEQFF.

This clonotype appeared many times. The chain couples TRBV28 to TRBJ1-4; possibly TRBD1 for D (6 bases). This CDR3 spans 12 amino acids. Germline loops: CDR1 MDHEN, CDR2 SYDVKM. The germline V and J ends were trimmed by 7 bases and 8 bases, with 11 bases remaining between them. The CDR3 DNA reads TGTGCCAGCACCGGACAGAGAGAAAAACTGTTTTTT. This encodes CASTGQREKLFF.

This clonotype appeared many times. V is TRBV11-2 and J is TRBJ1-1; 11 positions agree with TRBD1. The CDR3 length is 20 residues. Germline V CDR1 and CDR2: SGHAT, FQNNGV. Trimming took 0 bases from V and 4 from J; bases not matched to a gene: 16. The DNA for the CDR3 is TGTGCCAGCAGCTTAGATCTTTCTTTGGGGACAGGGGGACGGGGCACTGAAGCTTTCTTT. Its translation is CASSLDLSLGTGGRGTEAFF.

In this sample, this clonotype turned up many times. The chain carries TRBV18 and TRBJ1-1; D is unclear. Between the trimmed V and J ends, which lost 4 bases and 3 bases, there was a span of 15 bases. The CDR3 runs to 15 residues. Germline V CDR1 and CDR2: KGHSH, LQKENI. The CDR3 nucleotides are TGTGCCAGCTCACGCCTCGACTCCATGTACACTGAAGCTTTCTTT. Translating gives CASSRLDSMYTEAFF.

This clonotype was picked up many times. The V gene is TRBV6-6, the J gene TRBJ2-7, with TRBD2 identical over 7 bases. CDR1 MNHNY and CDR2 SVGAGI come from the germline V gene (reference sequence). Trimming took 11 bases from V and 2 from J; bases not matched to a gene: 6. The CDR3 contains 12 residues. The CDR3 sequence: CAGGGKAYEQYF. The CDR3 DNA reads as TGTGCCGGGGGAGGGAAGGCCTACGAGCAGTACTTC.

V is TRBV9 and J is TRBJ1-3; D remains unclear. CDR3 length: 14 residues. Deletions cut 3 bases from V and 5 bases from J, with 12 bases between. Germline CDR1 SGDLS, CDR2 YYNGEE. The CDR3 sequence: CASSEYSGRNTIYF. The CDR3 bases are TGTGCCAGCAGCGAGTACAGCGGAAGAAACACCATATATTTT.

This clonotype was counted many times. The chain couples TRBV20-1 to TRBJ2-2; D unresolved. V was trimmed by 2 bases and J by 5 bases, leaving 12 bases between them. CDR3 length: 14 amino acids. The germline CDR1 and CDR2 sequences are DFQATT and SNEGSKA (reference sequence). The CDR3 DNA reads TGCAGTGCTAGAATCCTCGCGGAAACCGGGGAGCTGTTTTTT. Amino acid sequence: CSARILAETGELFF.

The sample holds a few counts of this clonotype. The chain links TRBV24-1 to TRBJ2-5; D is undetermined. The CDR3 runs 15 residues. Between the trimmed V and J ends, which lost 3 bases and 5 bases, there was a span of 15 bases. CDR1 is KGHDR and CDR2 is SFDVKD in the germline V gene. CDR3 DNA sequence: TGTGCCACCAGTGATCCCAGTGGTTCCGGTGAGACCCAGTACTTC. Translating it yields CATSDPSGSGETQYF.

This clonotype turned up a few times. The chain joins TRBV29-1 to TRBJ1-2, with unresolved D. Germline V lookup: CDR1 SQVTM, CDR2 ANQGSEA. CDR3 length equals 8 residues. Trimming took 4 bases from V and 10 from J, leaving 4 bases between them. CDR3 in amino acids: CSVAAYTF. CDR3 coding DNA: TGCAGCGTTGCCGCCTACACCTTC. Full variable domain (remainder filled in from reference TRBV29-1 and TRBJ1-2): SAVISQKPSRDICQRGTSLTIQCQVDSQVTMMFWYRQQPGQSLTLIATANQGSEATYESGFVIDKFPISRPNLTFSTLTVSNMSPEDSSIYLCSVAAYTFGSGTRLTVV.

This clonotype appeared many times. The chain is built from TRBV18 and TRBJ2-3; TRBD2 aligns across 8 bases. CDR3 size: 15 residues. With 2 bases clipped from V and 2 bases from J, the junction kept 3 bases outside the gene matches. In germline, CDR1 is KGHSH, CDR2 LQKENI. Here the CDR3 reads CASSPVSGTTDTQYF. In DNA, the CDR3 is TGTGCCAGCTCACCAGTTAGCGGGACCACAGATACGCAGTATTTT.

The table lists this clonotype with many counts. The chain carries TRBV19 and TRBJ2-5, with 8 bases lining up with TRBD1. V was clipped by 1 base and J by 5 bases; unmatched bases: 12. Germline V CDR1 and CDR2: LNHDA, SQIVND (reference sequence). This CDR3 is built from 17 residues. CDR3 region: CASSIALRGPEMETQYF. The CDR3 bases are TGTGCCAGTAGTATAGCCCTCAGGGGGCCGGAGATGGAGACCCAGTACTTC.

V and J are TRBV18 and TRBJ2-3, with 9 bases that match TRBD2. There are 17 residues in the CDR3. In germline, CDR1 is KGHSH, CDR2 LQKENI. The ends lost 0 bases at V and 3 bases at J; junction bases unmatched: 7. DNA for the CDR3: TGTGCCAGCTCACCACCATCGCCTAGCGGGGAAACAGATACGCAGTATTTT. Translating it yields CASSPPSPSGETDTQYF. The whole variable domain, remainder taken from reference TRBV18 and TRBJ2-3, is NAGVMQNPRHLVRRRGQEARLRCSPMKGHSHVYWYRQLPEEGLKFMVYLQKENIIDESGMPKERFSAEFPKEGPSILRIQQVVRGDSAAYFCASSPPSPSGETDTQYFGPGTRLTVL.

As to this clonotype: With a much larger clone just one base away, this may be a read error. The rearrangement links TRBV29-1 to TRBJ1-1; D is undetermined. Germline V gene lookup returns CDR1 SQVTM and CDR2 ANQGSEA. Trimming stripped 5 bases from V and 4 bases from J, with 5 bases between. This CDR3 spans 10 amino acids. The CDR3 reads CSVLVTEAFF. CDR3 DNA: TGCAGCGTTCTAGTCACTGAAGCTTTCTTT.

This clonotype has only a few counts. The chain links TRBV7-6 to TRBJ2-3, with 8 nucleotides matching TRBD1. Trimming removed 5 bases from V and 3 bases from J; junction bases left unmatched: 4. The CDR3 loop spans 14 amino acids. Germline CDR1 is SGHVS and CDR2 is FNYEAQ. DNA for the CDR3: TGTGCCAGCAGCCGCAGGGGGCAGACAGATACGCAGTATTTT. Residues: CASSRRGQTDTQYF. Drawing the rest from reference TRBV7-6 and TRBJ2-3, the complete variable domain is GAGVSQSPRYKVTKRGQDVALRCDPISGHVSLYWYRQALGQGPEFLTYFNYEAQQDKSGLPNDRFSAERPEGSISTLTIQRTEQRDSAMYRCASSRRGQTDTQYFGPGTRLTVL.

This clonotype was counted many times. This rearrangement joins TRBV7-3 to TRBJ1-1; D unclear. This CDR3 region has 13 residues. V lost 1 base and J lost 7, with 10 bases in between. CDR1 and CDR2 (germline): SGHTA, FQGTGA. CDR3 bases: TGTGCCAGCAGCTTAATGCGGCAGAGTGAAGCTTTCTTT. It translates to CASSLMRQSEAFF. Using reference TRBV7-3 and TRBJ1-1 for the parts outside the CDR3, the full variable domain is GAGVSQTPSNKVTEKGKYVELRCDPISGHTALYWYRQSLGQGPEFLIYFQGTGAADDSGLPNDRFFAVRPEGSVSTLKIQRTERGDSAVYLCASSLMRQSEAFFGQGTRLTVV.

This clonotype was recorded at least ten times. The CDR3 DNA reads TGTGCCAGCAGAGGGGGTAGGCTCCAAGAGACCCAGTACTTC. This codes for CASRGGRLQETQYF. The chain joins TRBV5-4 to TRBJ2-5, with a tentative D call TRBD1 (6 bases). CDR1 and CDR2 (germline): SGHNT, YYREEE (reference sequence). V was cut by 5 bases and J by 1 base, with 12 bases left in between. The CDR3 is 14 amino acids.

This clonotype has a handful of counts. The chain's CDR3 is CAISQMNTEAFF. CDR3 nucleotides: TGTGCCATCAGTCAGATGAACACTGAAGCTTTCTTT. The gene calls are TRBV10-3 and TRBJ1-1; D is uncertain. The V gene lost 5 bases and the J gene lost 0 bases, with 4 bases spanning the gap. Germline V gene data show CDR1 as ENHRY and CDR2 as SYGVKD. The CDR3 has 12 residues.

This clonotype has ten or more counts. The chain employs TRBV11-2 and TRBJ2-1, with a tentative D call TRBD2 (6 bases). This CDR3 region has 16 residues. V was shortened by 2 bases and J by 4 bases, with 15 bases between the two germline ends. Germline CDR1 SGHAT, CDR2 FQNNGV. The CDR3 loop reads CASSLMSAGLYNEQFF. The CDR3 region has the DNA TGTGCCAGCAGCTTAATGTCGGCGGGACTTTACAATGAGCAGTTCTTC.

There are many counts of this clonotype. The CDR3 coding sequence is TGTGCCATCAGTGAGATGTGGGGGGCTGCCTACGAGCAGTACTTC. This sequence encodes CAISEMWGAAYEQYF. The genes are TRBV10-3 and TRBJ2-7; D tentatively reads TRBD1 or TRBD2 (6 bases each). The CDR3 runs to 15 residues. V was shortened by 2 bases and J by 2 bases, with 13 bases between the two germline ends. CDR1 is ENHRY and CDR2 is SYGVKD in the germline V gene.

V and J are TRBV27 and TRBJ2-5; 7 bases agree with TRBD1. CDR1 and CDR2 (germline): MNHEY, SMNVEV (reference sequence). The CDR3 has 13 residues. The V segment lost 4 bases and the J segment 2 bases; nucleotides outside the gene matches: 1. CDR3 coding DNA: TGTGCCAGCAGTTCGGACAGGCAAGAGACCCAGTACTTC. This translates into CASSSDRQETQYF.

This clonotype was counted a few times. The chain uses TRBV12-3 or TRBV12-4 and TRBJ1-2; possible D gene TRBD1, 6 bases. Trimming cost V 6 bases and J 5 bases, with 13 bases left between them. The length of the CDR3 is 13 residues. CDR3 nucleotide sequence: TGTGCCAGCAGACATGGGGGCCCTTATGGCTACACCTTC. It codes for CASRHGGPYGYTF.

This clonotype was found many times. CDR3 sequence: CASSDTDRAYEQYF. The CDR3, as DNA: TGTGCCAGCAGTGATACCGACAGGGCCTACGAGCAGTACTTC. This chain connects TRBV12-3 or TRBV12-4 to TRBJ2-7, with 7 bases fitting TRBD1. V was pared by 5 bases and J by 2 bases, with 6 bases of the junction left unmatched. The CDR3 totals 14 residues.

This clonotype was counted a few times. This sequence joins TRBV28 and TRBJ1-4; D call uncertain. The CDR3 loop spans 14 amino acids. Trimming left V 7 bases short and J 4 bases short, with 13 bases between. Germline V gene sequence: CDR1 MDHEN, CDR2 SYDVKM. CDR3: CASKRGGDNEKLFF. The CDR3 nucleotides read TGTGCCAGCAAGCGGGGAGGTGATAATGAAAAACTGTTTTTT.

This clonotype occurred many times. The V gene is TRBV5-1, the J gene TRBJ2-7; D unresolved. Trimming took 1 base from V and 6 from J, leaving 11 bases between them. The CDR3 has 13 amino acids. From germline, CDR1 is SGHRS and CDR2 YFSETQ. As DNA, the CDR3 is TGCGCCAGCAGCTTGTTGACCGCCGGCGAGCAGTACTTC. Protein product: CASSLLTAGEQYF.